Detailed here is one TCR beta chain. Sequencing was performed with immunoSEQ multiplex PCR; in TCRdb, only in-frame clones are kept and a portion is missing. The table records approximately 150,000 clones, about four fifths of them present only once. This CDR3 spans 14 amino acids. Germline V CDR1 and CDR2: SNHLY, FYNNEI. The V and J ends lost 9 bases and 0 bases respectively, with 15 bases between them. This entry belongs to a study of blood T cell repertoires in COVID-19. On the study more broadly: PBMCs, B-cell-depleted T cells, or T cells were the source of the cDNA or gDNA that made up the material.

The receptor comes from a man in his sixties who had recovered from COVID-19. Sample: PBMCs or T cells enriched from blood (not recorded which). The J gene is TRBJ2-7, the V gene TRBV2; D perhaps matches TRBD1 (6 bases). In nucleotides, the CDR3 is TGTGCCAGTCCTAAGGACAGAAGCTCCTACGAGCAGTACTTC. This encodes CASPKDRSSYEQYF.